The next 11 T cell receptor beta chains were all read from a single sample in a study of beta chain features in type 1 diabetes (dated by TCRdb to 2017 to 2018). What the work shows at the level of the full study, not this receptor alone: Type 1 diabetes patients showed a moderate but significant shortening of TCRB CDR3 length in all four CD4+ subsets.

Which antigens these TCRs recognize remains unknown. Libraries were prepared through the immunoSEQ multiplex PCR assay. The entire isolated RNA was reverse transcribed using the High Capacity cDNA Reverse Transcription Kit, and thus expressed TCRB transcripts were sequenced. The source is immuneACCESS, and TCRdb retained only in-frame sequences with V and J called. Part of the clones is not carried over; for the studies checked, unresolved V genes explain less than half of this, and the remainder is unexplained. Recorded for this sample are hundreds of thousands of clones; more than 12% of them occurred a single time. The ten largest clonotypes hold 0.03% to 0.045% of the sample. The sequenced sample was naive CD4+ T cells from blood. This specimen's cell subset or site label, interpreted: true naive CD4+ T cells. These receptor sequences come from a man aged 18 to 30 with type 1 diabetes.

The genes are TRBV6-6 and TRBJ2-7; 7 nucleotides agree with TRBD2. Germline V CDR1 and CDR2: MNHNY, SVGAGI (reference sequence). V shed 4 bases and J 7 bases; nucleotides not matched to a gene: 10. The CDR3 totals 14 residues. The CDR3, as DNA: TGTGCCAGCAGTTCCTTAATGGGAGGGTGGGAGCAGTACTTC. Residues: CASSSLMGGWEQYF.

The table lists this clone with a few counts. The chain links TRBV29-1 to TRBJ2-1; TRBD2 aligns across 12 bases. Germline V CDR1 and CDR2: SQVTM, ANQGSEA. This CDR3 contains 15 residues. V shed 8 bases, J shed 0 bases, and the junction held 5 bases outside the gene matches. CDR3 sequence (DNA): TGCAGCCCCCTGGGACTAGCGGGCTCCTACAATGAGCAGTTCTTC. Its translation is CSPLGLAGSYNEQFF.

This clone was recorded a few times. The J gene is TRBJ2-7, the V gene TRBV5-4, with D possibly TRBD2 on 7 matching bases. CDR3 length equals 14 residues. Trimming removed 4 bases from V and 12 bases from J, with 23 bases in between. In germline, CDR1 is SGHNT, CDR2 YYREEE (reference sequence). The CDR3 here is CASSPGGLRDRRYF. In nucleotides, the CDR3 is TGTGCCAGCAGCCCGGGAGGATTGCGAGACAGGCGGTACTTC.

The rearrangement links TRBV7-2 to TRBJ1-5, with TRBD1 identical over 7 bases. This CDR3 is 15 amino acids long. Germline V gene data show CDR1 as SGHTA and CDR2 as FQGNSA. With V trimmed by 5 bases and J by 1 base, 5 bases remained unmatched. The CDR3 DNA is TGTGCCAGCAGCCCGGGACAGTCCAGCAATCAGCCCCAGCATTTT. It translates to CASSPGQSSNQPQHF.

The chain links TRBV7-3 to TRBJ2-5; D uncertain. Trimming took off 5 bases at V and 2 bases at J, with 15 bases between the two ends. CDR3 length: 15 residues. In germline, CDR1 is SGHTA, CDR2 FQGTGA. The CDR3 region is CASSPQDGVQETQYF. The CDR3 nucleotides read TGTGCCAGCAGCCCGCAGGACGGAGTACAAGAGACCCAGTACTTC.

As DNA, the CDR3 is TGCGCCAGCAGTCTAGGGCATAGCAATCAGCCCCAGCATTTT. Protein sequence: CASSLGHSNQPQHF. The chain uses TRBV23-1 and TRBJ1-5; D gene uncertain. TRBV23-1 is labeled an ORF, and its function is uncertain. Trimming cost V 4 bases and J 0 bases, with 7 bases left between them. The CDR3 is 14 amino acids.

This clone was seen a handful of times. The chain links TRBV10-3 to TRBJ2-1, with TRBD2 matching over 7 bases. V lost 3 bases, J lost 1 base, and 15 bases stayed unmatched. The CDR3 is 19 amino acids. Per the germline V gene, CDR1 is ENHRY and CDR2 is SYGVKD. The CDR3 nucleotides read TGTGCCATCAGTGATAGTGGGTTAGCGGGCCGGGGATCCTACAATGAGCAGTTCTTC. Translated: CAISDSGLAGRGSYNEQFF.

The CDR3 here is CASSSWTSGRGADTQYF. Written as DNA, the CDR3 is TGTGCCAGCAGCTCCTGGACTAGCGGGAGAGGGGCAGATACGCAGTATTTT. V usage is TRBV7-9 and J usage is TRBJ2-3, with 13 bases lining up with TRBD2. From germline, CDR1 is SEHNR and CDR2 FQNEAQ (reference sequence). The CDR3 extends over 17 amino acids. J lost 4 bases, V lost 4 bases, and 8 bases had no gene match.

This clone was observed a few times. This chain connects TRBV9 to TRBJ2-7, with 8 bases identical to TRBD1. This CDR3 region has 16 residues. The germline V gene has CDR1 SGDLS and CDR2 YYNGEE. The junction had 13 bases not matched to a gene; V was cut back by 3 bases and J by 5 bases. The CDR3 sequence: CASSAGSTGESHEQYF. The CDR3 coding sequence is TGTGCCAGCAGCGCCGGATCGACAGGGGAGTCCCACGAGCAGTACTTC.

This clone was recorded a few times. CDR3 nucleotide sequence: TGTGCCAGCTATAGCCCTCGGGTTGCCCTCTATGGCTACACCTTC. Its protein is CASYSPRVALYGYTF. The chain recombines TRBV7-2 with TRBJ1-2; no firm D call. Trimming took off 8 bases at V and 4 bases at J, with 20 bases between the two ends. In germline, CDR1 is SGHTA, CDR2 FQGNSA. This CDR3 has 15 amino acids.

This clone was counted between two and nine times. This chain joins TRBV14 and TRBJ2-7, with D possibly TRBD1 on 6 matching bases. V was pared by 5 bases and J by 6 bases, with 17 bases between. The CDR3 loop spans 14 amino acids. Germline loops: CDR1 SGHDN, CDR2 FVKESK. CDR3 bases: TGTGCCAGCAGCAGGGTACAGGGAAGGAGCGAGCAGTACTTC. Protein product: CASSRVQGRSEQYF. Based on the CDR3 plus reference TRBV14 and TRBJ2-7, the full variable domain is EAGVTQFPSHSVIEKGQTVTLRCDPISGHDNLYWYRRVMGKEIKFLLHFVKESKQDESGMPNNRFLAERTGGTYSTLKVQPAELEDSGVYFCASSRVQGRSEQYFGPGTRLTVT.